This T cell receptor (beta chain) was retrieved from a study of long-term antiretroviral therapy in people with HIV. Broader study findings: In HIV, the repertoires covered a tighter span of CDR3 lengths than in controls. Before ART, certain clones expanded, and these dominated the repertoire at all time points.

As regards this clone: Its specificity is unknown.

An immunoSEQ assay, version v3.0, was performed at survey level. Clones were sequenced by immunoSEQ multiplex PCR, and TCRdb holds only the in-frame ones, with some missing. The sample holds fewer than 20,000 clones, 65% to 85% seen once. V dropped 1 base and J dropped 8 bases, with 11 bases sitting between them. From germline, CDR1 is SGHVS and CDR2 FNYEAQ. The CDR3 extends over 13 amino acids. The receptor's source is a woman aged 50 to 60 with HIV. Specimen: unsorted PBMCs, collected approximately 2.5 years before starting antiretroviral therapy. The genes are TRBV7-6 and TRBJ1-2; D remains ambiguous. Here the CDR3 reads CASSLGSWTGYTF. The DNA of the CDR3 is TGTGCCAGCAGCTTAGGCAGCTGGACGGGCTACACCTTC.